This entry lists 28 T cell receptor beta chains sequenced from one sample in a study of Ad26.COV2.S vaccination and SARS-CoV-2 variants. As for treatment: 15 to 20 received Ad26.COV2.S at low or high dose, single or two shots; about 5 received placebo; per-sample allocation not given. Sampling happened 63 days after the first vaccine or placebo injection. The table came from immunoSEQ multiplex PCR; TCRdb's copy has only in-frame clones and leaves some out. This table has 200,000 to 300,000 clones, 88% appearing once. This material consisted of peripheral blood, taken in a trial of Ad26.COV2.S vaccine versus placebo. Receptor source: a person between 18 and 65 years old who received the Ad26.COV2.S COVID-19 vaccine or a placebo.

The gene calls are TRBV9 and TRBJ1-6; no clear D gene. The CDR3 has 15 residues. Germline V gene sequence: CDR1 SGDLS, CDR2 YYNGEE. Deletions cut 0 bases from V and 5 bases from J, with 9 bases between. The CDR3 here is CASSVVGGDNSPLHF. In DNA form, the CDR3 reads TGTGCCAGCAGCGTAGTAGGCGGGGATAATTCACCCCTCCACTTT.

The chain couples TRBV5-1 to TRBJ2-1, with a possible D match to TRBD2 (6 bases). Germline V gene lookup returns CDR1 SGHRS and CDR2 YFSETQ. V was clipped by 2 bases and J by 4 bases, with 22 bases between them. The CDR3 contains 18 residues. The CDR3 loop is CASSFPNLTRQPYNEQFF. DNA for the CDR3: TGCGCCAGCAGCTTCCCAAATCTGACTAGGCAGCCTTACAATGAGCAGTTCTTC. Filled out from reference TRBV5-1 and TRBJ2-1, the complete variable domain reads KAGVTQTPRYLIKTRGQQVTLSCSPISGHRSVSWYQQTPGQGLQFLFEYFSETQRNKGNFPGRFSGRQFSNSRSEMNVSTLELGDSALYLCASSFPNLTRQPYNEQFFGPGTRLTVL.

The chain recombines TRBV5-5 with TRBJ1-6; possibly TRBD1 for D (6 bases). Germline values: CDR1 SGHKS, CDR2 YYEKEE (reference sequence). The CDR3 is 14 amino acids. Trimming left V 0 bases short and J 6 bases short, with 7 bases between. DNA of the CDR3: TGTGCCAGCAGCTTGGGAGGGGGTAATTCACCCCTCCACTTT. Translation gives CASSLGGGNSPLHF.

The rearrangement joins TRBV12-3 or TRBV12-4 to TRBJ2-5; a weak D match, TRBD1 (5 bases). CDR3 length: 13 amino acids. V was clipped by 7 bases and J by 4 bases, with 13 bases between them. The CDR3 nucleotides read TGTGCCAGCACCGTAGTCAGGGCAGAGACCCAGTACTTC. It is translated as CASTVVRAETQYF.

The CDR3 DNA follows: TGTGCCAGTATAAGACAGGGGACTTCCTACGAGCAGTACTTC. Its protein is CASIRQGTSYEQYF. The rearrangement uses TRBV28 and TRBJ2-7; 8 nucleotides match TRBD1. V trimming: 9 bases; J trimming: 1 base; junction bases outside the gene matches: 8. The CDR3 consists of 14 residues. Germline CDR1 reads MDHEN; CDR2 reads SYDVKM.

The CDR3 is CASSLGQKDSPLHF. In DNA form, the CDR3 reads TGTGCCAGCAGCTTGGGACAGAAAGATTCACCCCTCCACTTT. The rearrangement joins TRBV11-2 to TRBJ1-6, with 7 bases matching TRBD1. The CDR3 has 14 amino acids. CDR1 and CDR2 (germline): SGHAT, FQNNGV. The V and J ends lost 3 bases and 8 bases, in that order; junction bases with no gene match: 4.

The chain recombines TRBV28 with TRBJ2-5, with TRBD2 identical over 8 bases. With V trimmed by 5 bases and J by 5 bases, 7 bases remained unmatched. The germline V gene has CDR1 MDHEN and CDR2 SYDVKM. The CDR3 length is 14 residues. DNA for the CDR3: TGTGCCAGCAGTCCTAGGCCGGGGGGGGAGACCCAGTACTTC. Translation: CASSPRPGGETQYF.

The chain combines TRBV9 with TRBJ2-1; D may be TRBD2 (6 bases). The V gene lost 4 bases and the J gene lost 9 bases, with 20 bases spanning the gap. CDR1 is SGDLS and CDR2 is YYNGEE in the germline V gene. The CDR3 has 15 residues. The CDR3 DNA sequence: TGTGCCAGCAGCCCTACGGGACTCCCTACGGGTGAGCAGTTCTTC. Protein: CASSPTGLPTGEQFF.

Comment on this clone: Other DNA sequences in the same sample also yield this CDR3. The gene calls are TRBV30 and TRBJ1-1; D unclear. The germline V and J ends were trimmed by 0 bases and 2 bases, with 7 bases remaining between them. The CDR3 loop spans 13 amino acids. The germline CDR1 and CDR2 sequences are GTSNPN and SVGIG (reference sequence). The DNA of the CDR3 is TGTGCCTGGAGTGTACGAGGAAACACTGAAGCTTTCTTT. Translation: CAWSVRGNTEAFF.

The V call is TRBV5-1, the J call TRBJ2-1; D is possibly TRBD1 or TRBD2 (6 bases each). The CDR3 loop spans 17 amino acids. V lost 4 bases to trimming and J lost 3 bases, with 20 bases between them. Germline CDR1 reads SGHRS; CDR2 reads YFSETQ. The CDR3 region has the DNA TGCGCCAGCAGCGTAGGGGGGCCGGGGGATCGCTACAATGAGCAGTTCTTC. Protein product: CASSVGGPGDRYNEQFF.

The chain is built from TRBV19 and TRBJ2-7, with 7 bases lining up with TRBD1. The CDR3 loop spans 14 amino acids. CDR1 LNHDA and CDR2 SQIVND come from the germline V gene (reference sequence). V was pared by 2 bases and J by 4 bases, with 5 bases of the junction left unmatched. The CDR3 protein is CASSIMTGSYEQYF. CDR3 DNA: TGTGCCAGTAGTATAATGACAGGGTCATACGAGCAGTACTTC.

The chain couples TRBV11-2 to TRBJ1-3; D gene uncertain. The germline V gene encodes CDR1 SGHAT and CDR2 FQNNGV. The CDR3 covers 16 residues. Trimming cost V 3 bases and J 1 base, with 13 bases left between them. In DNA, the CDR3 is TGTGCCAGCAGCTTTTTCGGATCTAATTCTGGAAACACCATATATTTT. Translating gives CASSFFGSNSGNTIYF.

The chain combines TRBV5-6 with TRBJ1-1, with TRBD1 matching over 8 bases. The trim removed 3 bases at V and 6 bases at J, leaving 7 bases unmatched. The CDR3 is made up of 14 amino acids. In germline, CDR1 is SGHDT, CDR2 YYEEEE. CDR3 nucleotide sequence: TGTGCCAGCAGCTCCGGGACAGGAGGAGCTGAAGCTTTCTTT. This sequence encodes CASSSGTGGAEAFF.

The chain couples TRBV5-1 to TRBJ2-5; no clear D gene. V was trimmed by 0 bases and J by 3 bases, leaving 9 bases between them. This CDR3 is built from 14 residues. From germline, CDR1 is SGHRS and CDR2 YFSETQ. The CDR3 reads CASSLGGGEETQYF. CDR3 coding DNA: TGCGCCAGCAGCTTGGGTGGCGGTGAAGAGACCCAGTACTTC.

The count of this clone is one. J is TRBJ2-1 and V is TRBV27; 8 bases agree with TRBD2. This CDR3 contains 18 residues. CDR1 and CDR2 (germline): MNHEY, SMNVEV (reference sequence). V lost 4 bases, J lost 0 bases, and 11 bases stayed unmatched. For the CDR3, the DNA is TGTGCCAGCAGTTCGGGACTAGATGGAATGGGCTCCTACAATGAGCAGTTCTTC. It codes for CASSSGLDGMGSYNEQFF.

The chain is built from TRBV11-2 and TRBJ2-6; D may correspond to TRBD1 or TRBD2 (5 bases each). Germline values: CDR1 SGHAT, CDR2 FQNNGV. V was trimmed by 2 bases and J by 3 bases, leaving 11 bases between them. This CDR3 region has 16 residues. This chain's CDR3 is CASSLFERGGANVLTF. Written as DNA, the CDR3 is TGTGCCAGCAGCTTATTCGAGAGGGGTGGGGCCAACGTCCTGACTTTC. Complete variable domain (other parts from reference TRBV11-2 and TRBJ2-6): EAGVAQSPRYKIIEKRQSVAFWCNPISGHATLYWYQQILGQGPKLLIQFQNNGVVDDSQLPKDRFSAERLKGVDSTLKIQPAKLEDSAVYLCASSLFERGGANVLTFGAGSRLTVL.

The chain couples TRBV5-1 to TRBJ2-3, with 12 bases lining up with TRBD1. With 8 bases clipped from V and 1 base from J, the junction kept 11 bases outside the gene matches. CDR1 is SGHRS, CDR2 YFSETQ, per germline. CDR3 size: 17 residues. The CDR3 sequence: CASLPGTGGRGTDTQYF. The CDR3 nucleotides are TGCGCCAGTTTACCCGGGACAGGGGGCAGGGGCACAGATACGCAGTATTTT.

The chain links TRBV25-1 to TRBJ2-5; 10 nucleotides agree with TRBD1. Looked up from germline, CDR1 is MGHDK and CDR2 is SYGVNS. V lost 6 bases to trimming and J lost 9 bases; unmatched junction nucleotides: 10. The CDR3 is 14 amino acids. In nucleotides, the CDR3 is TGTGCCAGCAGCCTTTTCGGGGGACAGGGGCCCCAGTACTTC. This translates into CASSLFGGQGPQYF.

J is TRBJ2-2 and V is TRBV28, with D unclear. This CDR3 region has 14 residues. With 2 bases removed from V and 6 bases from J, the gap between germline ends came to 10 bases. CDR1 and CDR2 from the germline V gene are MDHEN and SYDVKM. Here the CDR3 DNA reads TGTGCCAGCAGTTTAAACCCCGCACCCGGGGAGCTGTTTTTT. Protein sequence: CASSLNPAPGELFF.

The rearrangement joins TRBV19 to TRBJ2-7, with 12 bases fitting TRBD1. Germline CDR1 and CDR2: LNHDA and SQIVND (reference sequence). V was pared by 2 bases and J by 0 bases, with 11 bases of the junction left unmatched. The CDR3 consists of 19 residues. CDR3 coding DNA: TGTGCCAGTAGTATACAAACCGGGACAGGGGGCTCAAGCTCCTACGAGCAGTACTTC. It specifies CASSIQTGTGGSSSYEQYF.

This sequence joins TRBV18 and TRBJ1-1; D not certain. Germline CDR1 reads KGHSH; CDR2 reads LQKENI. The CDR3 length is 12 residues. V gave up 5 bases and J gave up 4 bases, with 8 bases separating them. The DNA for the CDR3 is TGTGCCAGCTCATCAAACCCCACTGAAGCTTTCTTT. It encodes CASSSNPTEAFF.

In its sample, this clone was seen once. The rearrangement uses TRBV9 and TRBJ1-3; the D is unclear. Looked up from germline, CDR1 is SGDLS and CDR2 is YYNGEE. The V gene lost 4 bases and the J gene lost 4 bases, with 9 bases spanning the gap. The CDR3 consists of 13 residues. CDR3 region: CASSLDAGNTIYF. Here the CDR3 DNA reads TGTGCCAGCAGCCTCGATGCGGGAAACACCATATATTTT. Based on the CDR3 plus reference TRBV9 and TRBJ1-3, the full variable domain is DSGVTQTPKHLITATGQRVTLRCSPRSGDLSVYWYQQSLDQGLQFLIQYYNGEERAKGNILERFSAQQFPDLHSELNLSSLELGDSALYFCASSLDAGNTIYFGEGSWLTVV.

This clone was picked up one time. The chain employs TRBV13 and TRBJ2-2, with 8 bases lining up with TRBD2. Unmatched junction bases numbered 16, after V lost 5 bases and J lost 5 bases. The CDR3 has 18 amino acids. The V gene's germline CDR1 is PRHDT and CDR2 FYEKMQ (reference sequence). The CDR3: CASSPSQDSGIGTGELFF. The CDR3, as DNA: TGTGCCAGCAGCCCCTCCCAGGATAGCGGGATCGGTACCGGGGAGCTGTTTTTT.

The chain combines TRBV27 with TRBJ2-6; D gene uncertain. Trimming removed 5 bases at V and 1 base at J, with 12 bases between. The CDR3 is 16 residues long. Germline V CDR1 and CDR2: MNHEY, SMNVEV (reference sequence). The DNA for the CDR3 is TGTGCCAGCAGTAAGGTTCTCGGGTCTGGGGCCAACGTCCTGACTTTC. It encodes CASSKVLGSGANVLTF.

This clone was found a few times. This chain joins TRBV5-1 and TRBJ2-5; D may be TRBD1 (6 bases). The CDR3 is made up of 15 amino acids. V gave up 2 bases and J gave up 3 bases, with 14 bases separating them. Germline V gene sequence: CDR1 SGHRS, CDR2 YFSETQ. CDR3 coding DNA: TGCGCCAGCAGCTTAACAGGGTCTACTAAAGAGACCCAGTACTTC. Its translation is CASSLTGSTKETQYF. The full variable domain, completed using reference TRBV5-1 and TRBJ2-5, is KAGVTQTPRYLIKTRGQQVTLSCSPISGHRSVSWYQQTPGQGLQFLFEYFSETQRNKGNFPGRFSGRQFSNSRSEMNVSTLELGDSALYLCASSLTGSTKETQYFGPGTRLLVL.

With respect to this clone: The sample holds other DNA sequences that translate to the same CDR3. The rearrangement uses TRBV6-1 and TRBJ2-6; D ambiguous. Germline V gene lookup returns CDR1 MNHNS and CDR2 SASEGT. This CDR3 region has 15 residues. Trimming cost V 0 bases and J 0 bases, with 3 bases left between them. CDR3 DNA sequence: TGTGCCAGCAGTGAAGCCAGCTCTGGGGCCAACGTCCTGACTTTC. Its translation: CASSEASSGANVLTF.

This chain links TRBV7-2 with TRBJ1-1, with a weak D call TRBD1 (5 bases). This CDR3 comprises 15 residues. The V gene's germline CDR1 is SGHTA and CDR2 FQGNSA. V dropped 5 bases and J dropped 4 bases, with 17 bases sitting between them. CDR3 loop: CASSPDYGAATEAFF. CDR3 bases: TGTGCCAGCAGCCCTGATTACGGGGCTGCCACTGAAGCTTTCTTT.

The chain uses TRBV4-2 and TRBJ1-2; 11 bases fit TRBD1. CDR3 length: 16 amino acids. The germline gives CDR1 LGHNA, CDR2 YNFKEQ. Trimming cost V 0 bases and J 2 bases; bases outside gene matches: 2. The CDR3 is CASSQDGTGGNYGYTF. CDR3 sequence (DNA): TGTGCCAGCAGCCAAGACGGGACAGGGGGAAACTATGGCTACACCTTC.